The source of this TCR beta chain is a study of HIV-infected patients and healthy controls. Turning to this clonotype: The antigen is undetermined.

The CDR3 has 13 residues. V lost 10 bases and J 7 bases, leaving 18 bases between the germline ends. In germline, CDR1 is LNHDA, CDR2 SQIVND (reference sequence). Study-wide findings and caveats: Healthy controls shared more CDR3 sequences between individuals than HIV-infected patients did. HIV-associated CDR3 frequencies dropped significantly during therapy; CMV-associated ones, mostly rising, changed nonsignificantly.

Whole blood was used without fractionation, so all unsorted peripheral T cells were included. RNA came from more than 2 ml of peripheral blood. Alpha and beta constant-region primers primed reverse transcription of 500 to 550 ng RNA. Separate chain-specific third strand synthesis with multiplexing indices produced the alpha and beta libraries. TCRdb analysed the 5' RACE reads with MiXCR anew, one entry per CDR3 protein. The sample yields over 15,000 distinct CDR3 sequences, approximately 5% seen once. The receptor was isolated from an adult in good health. Sequenced input: blood. V usage is TRBV19 and J usage is TRBJ2-3; a weak D match, TRBD2 (6 bases). DNA of the CDR3: TGTGCCACAACTACTAGCTCACTCCATACGCAGTATTTT. This gives the protein CATTTSSLHTQYF.